This note documents a single TCR beta chain sequence. Between the trimmed V and J ends, which lost 5 bases and 4 bases, there was a span of 15 bases. CDR3 length equals 14 residues. Germline CDR1 and CDR2: SGHRS and YFSETQ. The data originate from a study of shared clonotypes between healthy human individuals. Only in-frame clones appear in the TCRdb table, and some are missing; sequencing was by immunoSEQ multiplex PCR. The sample contains some 2,400,000 clones, about 94% of which appear only once. The TCR was taken from a man aged 18 to 30 in good health. This rearrangement joins TRBV5-1 to TRBJ2-5; the D is unclear. Source material: naive CD4+ T cells sorted from blood. The subset is: CD45RA+ positively selected. The CDR3 DNA reads TGCGCCAGCAGTTCGTCGGCGGTCCGAGAGACCCAGTACTTC. Amino acid sequence: CASSSSAVRETQYF.